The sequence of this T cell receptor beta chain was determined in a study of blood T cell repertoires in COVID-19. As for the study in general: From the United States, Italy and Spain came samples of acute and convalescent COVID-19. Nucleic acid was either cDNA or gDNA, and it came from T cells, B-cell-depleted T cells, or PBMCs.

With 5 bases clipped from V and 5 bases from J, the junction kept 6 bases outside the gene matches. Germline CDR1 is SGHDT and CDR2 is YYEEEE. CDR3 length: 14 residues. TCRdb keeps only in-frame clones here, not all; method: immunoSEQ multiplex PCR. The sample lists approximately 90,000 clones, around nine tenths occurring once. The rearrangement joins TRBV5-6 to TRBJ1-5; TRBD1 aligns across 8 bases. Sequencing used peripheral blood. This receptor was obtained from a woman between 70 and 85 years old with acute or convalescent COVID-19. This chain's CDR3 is CASSPDREDQPQHF. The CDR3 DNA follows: TGTGCCAGCAGTCCGGACAGGGAAGATCAGCCCCAGCATTTT.